The next 5 T cell receptor beta chains were all read from a single sample in a study of human T cells and chemical hapten exposure. TCRdb re-derived calls from the RACE reads in MiXCR, one entry per CDR3 protein. The sample lists around 80,000 distinct CDR3 sequences; around 6.7% were seen once. The time point here: patch test 2, 6 weeks after DPC sensitization. Documented treatment: therapeutic diphenylcyclopropenone sensitization with weekly scalp DPC. The sequenced sample was whole blood, obtained in connection with sensitization to the hapten diphenylcyclopropenone (DPC). The receptor source for this set is a woman aged 30 to 39 with alopecia areata. Some clones in this sample may be carry-over from other donors' samples.

The table lists this clonotype with a few counts. The chain carries TRBV5-4 and TRBJ1-6; D might be TRBD1 (6 bases). CDR3 size: 18 residues. In germline, CDR1 is SGHNT, CDR2 YYREEE (reference sequence). The V and J ends lost 4 bases and 0 bases respectively, with 17 bases between them. The DNA of the CDR3 is TGTGCCAGCAGCGCGGGGGGGGCCCATAGCTCCTATAATTCACCCCTCCACTTT. This codes for CASSAGGAHSSYNSPLHF.

This clonotype was observed many times. The rearrangement uses TRBV18 and TRBJ2-5; D ambiguous. Germline V lookup: CDR1 KGHSH, CDR2 LQKENI. The CDR3 sequence is 13 residues long. The V end lost 4 bases, the J end lost 1 base, and 7 bases lay between the germline ends. This CDR3 is CASSRTRQETQYF. The DNA for the CDR3 is TGTGCCAGCTCACGAACGCGCCAAGAGACCCAGTACTTC.

This clonotype was detected only a few times. The chain couples TRBV7-9 to TRBJ1-2; 7 nucleotides line up with TRBD1. The trim removed 3 bases at V and 0 bases at J, leaving 4 bases unmatched. Germline CDR1 reads SEHNR; CDR2 reads FQNEAQ (reference sequence). The CDR3 consists of 15 residues. The CDR3 here is CASSLTGIANYGYTF. The CDR3 coding sequence is TGTGCCAGCAGCTTGACAGGGATAGCTAACTATGGCTACACCTTC. The entire variable domain, with the rest obtained from reference TRBV7-9 and TRBJ1-2, is as follows: DTGVSQNPRHKITKRGQNVTFRCDPISEHNRLYWYRQTLGQGPEFLTYFQNEAQLEKSRLLSDRFSAERPKGSFSTLEIQRTEQGDSAMYLCASSLTGIANYGYTFGSGTRLTVV.

This clonotype appeared many times. V is TRBV6-1 and J is TRBJ1-5; weak D call: TRBD1 (5 bases). Per the germline V gene, CDR1 is MNHNS and CDR2 is SASEGT. V dropped 4 bases and J dropped 4 bases, with 11 bases sitting between them. This CDR3 contains 14 residues. As DNA, the CDR3 is TGTGCCAGCAGTGGCGGGGGATGGAATCAGCCCCAGCATTTT. This codes for CASSGGGWNQPQHF.

The gene calls are TRBV5-4 and TRBJ1-1; no definite D call. V lost 1 base, J lost 4 bases, and 8 bases lay in between. Germline loops: CDR1 SGHNT, CDR2 YYREEE (reference sequence). The CDR3 is 13 residues long. The chain's CDR3 is CASSLKFSTEAFF. CDR3 coding DNA: TGTGCCAGCAGCTTGAAATTCAGCACTGAAGCTTTCTTT.